This TCR beta chain emerged from a study of control samples from healthy donors and cancer patients. TCRdb's copy holds only in-frame clones and misses some; the assay was immunoSEQ multiplex PCR. The data hold fewer than 200,000 clones, with roughly 95% observed a single time. The V and J ends lost 1 base and 0 bases, in that order; junction bases with no gene match: 4. The CDR3 totals 17 residues. Per the germline V gene, CDR1 is SGHKS and CDR2 is YYEKEE (reference sequence). Sequencing was carried out using blood. The TCR sequence derives from a woman aged 25 to 45 in good health. This chain connects TRBV5-5 to TRBJ2-2, with 9 bases lining up with TRBD1. The CDR3 DNA sequence: TGTGCCAGCAGCTTGAAGGGACAGGGAACGAACACCGGGGAGCTGTTTTTT. It codes for CASSLKGQGTNTGELFF. Variable domain in full (rest from reference TRBV5-5 and TRBJ2-2): DAGVTQSPTHLIKTRGQQVTLRCSPISGHKSVSWYQQVLGQGPQFIFQYYEKEERGRGNFPDRFSARQFPNYSSELNVNALLLGDSALYLCASSLKGQGTNTGELFFGEGSRLTVL.